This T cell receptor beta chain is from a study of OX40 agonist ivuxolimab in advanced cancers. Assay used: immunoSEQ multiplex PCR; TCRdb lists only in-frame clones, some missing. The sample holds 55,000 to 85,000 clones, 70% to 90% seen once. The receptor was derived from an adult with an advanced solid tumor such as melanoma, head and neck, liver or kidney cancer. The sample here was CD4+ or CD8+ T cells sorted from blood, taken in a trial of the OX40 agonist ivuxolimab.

The CDR3 coding sequence is TGTGCCAGCAGTTTCTCCCAGGGGCGTAGCAATCAGCCCCAGCATTTT. Protein: CASSFSQGRSNQPQHF. The rearrangement links TRBV6-6 to TRBJ1-5; a possible D gene is TRBD1 (6 bases). The length of the CDR3 is 16 residues. V lost 4 bases, J lost 0 bases, and 13 bases lay in between. Germline values: CDR1 MNHNY, CDR2 SVGAGI (reference sequence).